This record covers a single TCR beta chain. In assigning cohorts, the study relied on participant-reported clinical history. For recovered donors of Cohort 3, there were two negative PCRs, clearance, or symptom resolution. TCRdb keeps only in-frame clones here, not all; method: immunoSEQ multiplex PCR. The sample shows about 480,000 clones, roughly nine tenths of them seen only once. The ends lost 7 bases at V and 7 bases at J; junction bases unmatched: 7. CDR1 and CDR2 (germline): SGHTA, FQGNSA. This CDR3 has 13 residues. This entry is derived from a study of blood T cell repertoires in COVID-19. Study context: Samples representing acute and convalescent COVID-19 were sourced from the United States, Italy and Spain.

The chain employs TRBV7-2 and TRBJ2-1; 7 bases match TRBD1. The clonotype was recovered from a woman aged 55-69 years who had recovered from COVID-19. The sequenced sample was PBMCs or T cells enriched from blood (not recorded which). CDR3 sequence: CASTSPTGNEQFF. CDR3 coding DNA: TGTGCCAGCACCTCGCCGACAGGGAATGAGCAGTTCTTC.